The 22 T cell receptor beta chains in this list originate from one sample, sequenced in a study of T cell responses to AZD1222 COVID-19 vaccine. Generated by immunoSEQ multiplex PCR, the TCRdb table keeps only in-frame clones and is missing some. The data contain 150,000 to 180,000 clones, roughly 90% of them singletons. The starting material was peripheral blood, obtained on day 0 of AZD1222 vaccination. Every receptor here comes from an adult in good health.

The chain is built from TRBV30 and TRBJ1-1; 7 nucleotides match TRBD1. The CDR3 has 13 residues. Germline V lookup: CDR1 GTSNPN, CDR2 SVGIG (reference sequence). V gave up 2 bases and J gave up 5 bases; unmatched junction bases: 5. The CDR3 loop is CAWSNRGWTEAFF. The CDR3 DNA follows: TGTGCCTGGAGTAACAGGGGATGGACTGAAGCTTTCTTT.

The J gene is TRBJ2-7, the V gene TRBV18, with 13 bases aligning to TRBD2. V lost 1 base, J lost 3 bases, and 15 bases stayed unmatched. This CDR3 spans 20 amino acids. Germline V gives CDR1 KGHSH, CDR2 LQKENI. CDR3 loop: CASSPRMSNGLAGAYYEQYF. The CDR3 DNA sequence: TGTGCCAGCTCACCACGAATGAGCAACGGACTAGCGGGAGCGTACTACGAGCAGTACTTC.

The gene calls are TRBV11-1 and TRBJ1-1; D is unresolved. There are 14 residues in the CDR3. Germline V gives CDR1 SGHAT, CDR2 FQDESV (reference sequence). V was pared by 8 bases and J by 2 bases, with 15 bases between. The CDR3 here is CASATRGYNTEAFF. The CDR3 nucleotides read TGTGCCAGCGCAACCCGGGGATATAACACTGAAGCTTTCTTT.

The V call is TRBV27, the J call TRBJ2-7, with D maybe TRBD2 (5 bases). This CDR3 comprises 16 residues. Looked up from germline, CDR1 is MNHEY and CDR2 is SMNVEV (reference sequence). V shed 3 bases and J shed 5 bases, with 20 bases lying between them. CDR3 DNA sequence: TGTGCCAGCAGTTTCGCGGGCGCGGAAGCCCTAAACGAGCAGTACTTC. Protein: CASSFAGAEALNEQYF.

The genes are TRBV7-8 and TRBJ1-1, with D unresolved. V shed 7 bases and J shed 4 bases, with 16 bases lying between them. CDR3 size: 14 residues. Germline V gene data show CDR1 as SGHVS and CDR2 as FQNEAQ. The CDR3 DNA sequence: TGTGCCAGCACCTGGAGGTCGCGGAGCACTGAAGCTTTCTTT. Its protein product is CASTWRSRSTEAFF.

The V gene is TRBV6-1, the J gene TRBJ2-7; 7 nucleotides align to TRBD2. Germline V lookup: CDR1 MNHNS, CDR2 SASEGT. J was trimmed by 2 bases and V by 3 bases; bases with no gene match: 10. CDR3 length: 16 residues. The CDR3, as DNA: TGTGCCAGCAGTGACTATAGCGGGCTACGCCCCTACGAGCAGTACTTC. This encodes CASSDYSGLRPYEQYF.

The chain combines TRBV9 with TRBJ2-3; 9 nucleotides line up with TRBD2. The CDR3 has 16 amino acids. Germline V gene data show CDR1 as SGDLS and CDR2 as YYNGEE. With 0 bases clipped from V and 4 bases from J, the junction kept 6 bases outside the gene matches. CDR3 protein: CASSVVGGGASDTQYF. The CDR3 DNA reads TGTGCCAGCAGCGTAGTTGGCGGGGGGGCCTCAGATACGCAGTATTTT.

The chain carries TRBV3-1 (or the pseudogene TRBV3-2) and TRBJ1-2; tentative D call: TRBD1 (5 bases). Germline V gene sequence: CDR1 LGHDT, CDR2 YNNKEL (reference sequence). Trimming took 2 bases from V and 4 from J, leaving 14 bases between them. The CDR3 length is 15 residues. This CDR3 reads CASSQNDSPFYGYTF. CDR3 sequence (DNA): TGTGCCAGCAGCCAAAATGACAGTCCCTTCTATGGCTACACCTTC.

The CDR3 DNA follows: TGTGCCAGCAGCCAAGCAGCGGGGTGGTCTGGAAACACCATATATTTT. Its protein is CASSQAAGWSGNTIYF. The chain is built from TRBV14 and TRBJ1-3, with D hard to call. There are 16 residues in the CDR3. In germline, CDR1 is SGHDN, CDR2 FVKESK. V was shortened by 1 base and J by 1 base, with 11 bases between the two germline ends. Supplemented by reference TRBV14 and TRBJ1-3, the full variable domain reads EAGVTQFPSHSVIEKGQTVTLRCDPISGHDNLYWYRRVMGKEIKFLLHFVKESKQDESGMPNNRFLAERTGGTYSTLKVQPAELEDSGVYFCASSQAAGWSGNTIYFGEGSWLTVV.

In DNA form, the CDR3 reads TGTGCCAGCAGTCCCAATCTCGGACAGGGAGCTTATGGCTACACCTTC. Its translation: CASSPNLGQGAYGYTF. V is TRBV28 and J is TRBJ1-2; 8 bases line up with TRBD1. This CDR3 contains 16 residues. The trim removed 5 bases at V and 5 bases at J, leaving 13 bases unmatched. Germline-derived CDR1 and CDR2 are MDHEN and SYDVKM.

This chain uses TRBV5-1 with TRBJ1-2; D call uncertain. V lost 2 bases to trimming and J lost 0 bases, with 8 bases between them. This CDR3 contains 14 residues. Per germline, CDR1 SGHRS and CDR2 YFSETQ. The CDR3 region has the DNA TGCGCCAGCAGCTTTGGTACAGCTAACTATGGCTACACCTTC. Its protein product is CASSFGTANYGYTF. The entire variable domain, with the rest obtained from reference TRBV5-1 and TRBJ1-2, is as follows: KAGVTQTPRYLIKTRGQQVTLSCSPISGHRSVSWYQQTPGQGLQFLFEYFSETQRNKGNFPGRFSGRQFSNSRSEMNVSTLELGDSALYLCASSFGTANYGYTFGSGTRLTVV.

The chain links TRBV5-1 to TRBJ1-1; D unresolved. CDR3 length: 14 amino acids. CDR1 is SGHRS, CDR2 YFSETQ, per germline. V was pared by 1 base and J by 0 bases, with 7 bases between. The CDR3: CASSLWDMNTEAFF. For the CDR3, the DNA is TGCGCCAGCAGCTTGTGGGATATGAACACTGAAGCTTTCTTT. Drawing the rest from reference TRBV5-1 and TRBJ1-1, the complete variable domain is KAGVTQTPRYLIKTRGQQVTLSCSPISGHRSVSWYQQTPGQGLQFLFEYFSETQRNKGNFPGRFSGRQFSNSRSEMNVSTLELGDSALYLCASSLWDMNTEAFFGQGTRLTVV.

The chain links TRBV15 to TRBJ1-1; D not certain. The CDR3 consists of 14 residues. CDR1 LNHNV and CDR2 YYDKDF come from the germline V gene (reference sequence). Trimming took off 6 bases at V and 6 bases at J, with 17 bases between the two ends. CDR3 DNA: TGTGCCACCAGTTCTCACTTCGGGCCTGCTGAAGCTTTCTTT. Translating it yields CATSSHFGPAEAFF. The whole variable domain, remainder taken from reference TRBV15 and TRBJ1-1, is DAMVIQNPRYQVTQFGKPVTLSCSQTLNHNVMYWYQQKSSQAPKLLFHYYDKDFNNEADTPDNFQSRRPNTSFCFLDIRSPGLGDTAMYLCATSSHFGPAEAFFGQGTRLTVV.

This clone was picked up one time. DNA for the CDR3: TGTGCCAGCCGAAGGGACAAAGTATCCTATGGCTACACCTTC. Its translation is CASRRDKVSYGYTF. The V call is TRBV6-5, the J call TRBJ1-2, with a possible D match to TRBD1 (6 bases). Trimming shortened V by 8 bases and J by 4 bases, and 17 bases separated the two germline ends. Germline CDR1 MNHEY, CDR2 SVGAGI. The CDR3 runs 14 residues.

Only one count was recorded for this clone. The chain couples TRBV4-3 to TRBJ1-1; a weak D match, TRBD1 (5 bases). CDR1 and CDR2 (germline): LGHNA, YSLEER. With 0 bases removed from V and 4 bases from J, the gap between germline ends came to 12 bases. The CDR3 spans 15 residues. The CDR3 here is CASSQEQGRTTEAFF. The CDR3, as DNA: TGCGCCAGCAGCCAAGAGCAGGGCCGTACCACTGAAGCTTTCTTT.

The rearrangement uses TRBV6-1 and TRBJ1-6; the D gene is possibly TRBD1 (5 bases). V was cut by 6 bases and J by 10 bases, with 16 bases left in between. The CDR3 sequence is 14 residues long. Germline CDR1 and CDR2: MNHNS and SASEGT. DNA for the CDR3: TGTGCCAGCAGCCCCGACAGTGGAAGGTCACCCCTCCACTTT. It encodes CASSPDSGRSPLHF.

The rearrangement uses TRBV5-1 and TRBJ1-3, with TRBD1 matching 9 bases. The ends lost 4 bases at V and 3 bases at J; junction bases unmatched: 8. Germline CDR1 is SGHRS and CDR2 is YFSETQ. This CDR3 spans 16 amino acids. CDR3: CASSPWGQGSGNTIYF. In DNA, the CDR3 is TGCGCCAGCAGCCCCTGGGGACAGGGAAGTGGAAACACCATATATTTT.

The chain joins TRBV5-1 to TRBJ1-2, with 7 bases fitting TRBD1. Germline trimming cut 0 bases from V and 4 bases from J; bases unmatched to any gene: 6. This CDR3 is built from 15 residues. Germline V gene sequence: CDR1 SGHRS, CDR2 YFSETQ. In DNA form, the CDR3 reads TGCGCCAGCAGCTTGGGAGCAGGGGGAACCTATGGCTACACCTTC. It translates to CASSLGAGGTYGYTF.

This chain connects TRBV5-1 to TRBJ1-2, with TRBD1 matching 8 bases. Germline CDR1 SGHRS, CDR2 YFSETQ. V lost 4 bases, J lost 4 bases, and 6 bases stayed unmatched. The CDR3 has 14 residues. Written as DNA, the CDR3 is TGCGCCAGCAGCATTGGGACAGGCCCCTATGGCTACACCTTC. Amino acid sequence: CASSIGTGPYGYTF.

This sequence joins TRBV28 and TRBJ1-2; 10 bases map to TRBD1. The V and J ends lost 7 bases and 4 bases, in that order; junction bases with no gene match: 6. The length of the CDR3 is 14 residues. The germline gives CDR1 MDHEN, CDR2 SYDVKM. In DNA, the CDR3 is TGTGCCAGCAATCCGGGACAGGGGTTCTATGGCTACACCTTC. Translation gives CASNPGQGFYGYTF.

This chain uses TRBV2 with TRBJ2-1, with TRBD2 matching 14 bases. V lost 0 bases and J lost 10; bases outside the gene matches: 8. The germline gives CDR1 SNHLY, CDR2 FYNNEI. The CDR3 spans 17 residues. The CDR3: CASSEAPTSGRAGEQFF. CDR3 DNA: TGTGCCAGCAGTGAAGCGCCGACTAGCGGGAGGGCGGGGGAGCAGTTCTTC.

The V call is TRBV11-1, the J call TRBJ2-2; 10 nucleotides match TRBD2. CDR3 size: 15 residues. Trimming took 9 bases from V and 3 from J; bases not matched to a gene: 7. Looked up from germline, CDR1 is SGHAT and CDR2 is FQDESV (reference sequence). CDR3 nucleotide sequence: TGTGCCAGTAGGGGGCTAGCGGGAGACACCGGGGAGCTGTTTTTT. Translation: CASRGLAGDTGELFF.